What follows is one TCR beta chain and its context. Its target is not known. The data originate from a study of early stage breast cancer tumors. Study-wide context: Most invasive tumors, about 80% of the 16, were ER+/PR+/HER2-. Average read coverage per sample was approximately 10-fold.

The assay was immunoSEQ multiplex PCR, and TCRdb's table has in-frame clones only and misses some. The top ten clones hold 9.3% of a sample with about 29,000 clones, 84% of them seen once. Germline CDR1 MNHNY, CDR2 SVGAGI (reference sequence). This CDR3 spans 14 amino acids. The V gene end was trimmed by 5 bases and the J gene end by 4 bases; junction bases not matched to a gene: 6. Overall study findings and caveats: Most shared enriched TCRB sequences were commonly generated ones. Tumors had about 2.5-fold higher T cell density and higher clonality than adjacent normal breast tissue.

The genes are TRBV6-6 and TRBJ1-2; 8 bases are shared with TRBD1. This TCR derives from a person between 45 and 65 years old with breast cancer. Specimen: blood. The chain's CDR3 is CASSGAGTGYGYTF. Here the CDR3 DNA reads TGTGCCAGCAGTGGGGCCGGGACAGGCTATGGCTACACCTTC.